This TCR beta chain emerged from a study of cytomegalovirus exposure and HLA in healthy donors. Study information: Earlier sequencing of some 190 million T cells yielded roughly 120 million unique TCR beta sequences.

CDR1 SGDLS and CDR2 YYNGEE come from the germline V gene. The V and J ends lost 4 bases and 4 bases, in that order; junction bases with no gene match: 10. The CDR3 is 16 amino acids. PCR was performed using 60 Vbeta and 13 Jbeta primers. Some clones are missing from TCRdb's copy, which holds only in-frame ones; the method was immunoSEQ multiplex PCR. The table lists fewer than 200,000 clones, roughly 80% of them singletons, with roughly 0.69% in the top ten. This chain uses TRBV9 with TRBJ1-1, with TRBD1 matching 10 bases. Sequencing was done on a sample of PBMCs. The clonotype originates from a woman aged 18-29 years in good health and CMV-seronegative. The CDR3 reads CASSRDGTGVGTEAFF. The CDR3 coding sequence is TGTGCCAGCAGCAGAGATGGGACAGGGGTTGGCACTGAAGCTTTCTTT.